Here is one TCR beta chain with its context. As yet, its antigen is unknown. This sample was included in a study of circulating and synovial CD4+ cells in juvenile arthritis. Data came from immunoSEQ multiplex PCR; TCRdb stores just in-frame clones and leaves some out. The table records tens of thousands of clones, 90% to 95% of them present only once. Study conclusions and caveats: These blood cells shared more CDR3 sequences with synovium than bulk blood.

Looked up from germline, CDR1 is SGHTA and CDR2 is FQGNSA. The ends lost 5 bases at V and 6 bases at J; junction bases unmatched: 4. The CDR3 runs 15 residues. This TCR was sampled from a human donor with juvenile idiopathic arthritis. The chain employs TRBV7-2 and TRBJ2-3; 14 nucleotides line up with TRBD2. Sequencing used CD4+ T cells from blood. The DNA of the CDR3 is TGTGCCAGCAGCCGACTAGCGGGAGGGTTGGATACGCAGTATTTT. This translates into CASSRLAGGLDTQYF.